This T cell receptor (beta chain) was observed in a study of OX40 agonist ivuxolimab in advanced cancers. CDR3 length equals 14 residues. Trimming cost V 5 bases and J 6 bases; bases outside gene matches: 7. CDR1 is MDHEN and CDR2 is SYDVKM in the germline V gene. Clones were sequenced by immunoSEQ multiplex PCR, and TCRdb holds only the in-frame ones, with some missing. The profile shows some 76,000 clones, about 85% of them singletons. Sequencing used CD4+ or CD8+ T cells sorted from blood, obtained in a trial of the OX40 agonist ivuxolimab. The TCR sequence derives from an adult with an advanced solid tumor such as melanoma, head and neck, liver or kidney cancer. The V gene is TRBV28, the J gene TRBJ1-5, with TRBD1 identical over 7 bases. CDR3 coding DNA: TGTGCCAGCAGTCAAGGGGGCGCTAGTCAGCCCCAGCATTTT. Protein sequence: CASSQGGASQPQHF.